A selection of T cell receptor beta chains follows, all from one sample in a study of T cells after yellow fever vaccination. TCRdb analysed the 5' RACE reads with MiXCR anew, one entry per CDR3 protein. This sample has about 230,000 distinct CDR3 sequences; roughly 6.3% occur once, and the top ten carry around 1%. This material consisted of CD4+ T cells sorted from PBMCs, taken on the day of the yellow fever booster vaccination. All receptors come from a man in his thirties or forties who received the YFV17D yellow fever vaccine. CDR3s include the opening cysteine and the closing phenylalanine or tryptophan. The D gene is left open where the match is weak. Clone size is not always given. Where it is, it says once, few, many or a class for expanded clones.

CDR3 DNA: TGTGCCACCAGCAGAGATCAGGGGAGGTCCTCCTATGGCTACACCTTC
CDR3 protein: CATSRDQGRSSYGYTF
clone size: -
D gene: -
V gene: TRBV15
J gene: TRBJ1-2

CDR3 DNA: TGCAGCGCAGTAATACAGGGGGCCTATGGCTACACCTTC
CDR3 protein: CSAVIQGAYGYTF
clone size: many
D gene: TRBD1
V gene: TRBV29-1
J gene: TRBJ1-2

CDR3 DNA: TGCGCCAGCAGCTTGGATTTGACAGGGTCTCACGAGCAGTACTTC
CDR3 protein: CASSLDLTGSHEQYF
clone size: -
D gene: TRBD1
V gene: TRBV5-1
J gene: TRBJ2-7

CDR3 DNA: TGTGCCAGCAGTAGGGGACTAGCGGGGCTAGCCAAAAACATTCAGTACTTC
CDR3 protein: CASSRGLAGLAKNIQYF
clone size: few
D gene: TRBD2
V gene: TRBV6-1
J gene: TRBJ2-4

CDR3 DNA: TGTGCCAGCAGCTTAGTGAGGACGGGGAGCTACCAAGAGACCCAGTACTTC
CDR3 protein: CASSLVRTGSYQETQYF
clone size: -
D gene: -
V gene: TRBV7-2
J gene: TRBJ2-5

CDR3 DNA: TGTGCCAGCAGCCACCCCACAGATACGCAGTATTTT
CDR3 protein: CASSHPTDTQYF
clone size: -
D gene: -
V gene: TRBV5-4
J gene: TRBJ2-3

CDR3 DNA: TGCAGTGCTAGAAAGCCCGTCCCCGGGGAGCTGTTTTTT
CDR3 protein: CSARKPVPGELFF
clone size: many
D gene: -
V gene: TRBV20-1
J gene: TRBJ2-2

CDR3 DNA: TGTGCCTGGAACTTGGACAGGGGGCAGCCCCAGCATTTT
CDR3 protein: CAWNLDRGQPQHF
clone size: -
D gene: TRBD1
V gene: TRBV30
J gene: TRBJ1-5

CDR3 DNA: TGTGCCAGCAGCCAAGATGGACGGGGTAGTCAGCCCCAGCATTTT
CDR3 protein: CASSQDGRGSQPQHF
clone size: many
D gene: -
V gene: TRBV3-1
J gene: TRBJ1-5

CDR3 DNA: TGTGCCAGCAGCTTACTTGGAGGACGCACTGAAGCTTTCTTT
CDR3 protein: CASSLLGGRTEAFF
clone size: many
D gene: -
V gene: TRBV7-9
J gene: TRBJ1-1

CDR3 DNA: TGCAGTGCGTCAGGGTTTAGAGACTACGAGCAGTACTTC
CDR3 protein: CSASGFRDYEQYF
clone size: many
D gene: -
V gene: TRBV20-1
J gene: TRBJ2-7

CDR3 DNA: TGTGCCAGCAGTGGCCTGACTAGTTTAAGGGAGACCCAGTACTTC
CDR3 protein: CASSGLTSLRETQYF
clone size: -
D gene: -
V gene: TRBV6-1
J gene: TRBJ2-5

CDR3 DNA: TGTGCCAGCAGCTCAGATCCGACAGCCCCGTTGGAGGAGCAGTACTTC
CDR3 protein: CASSSDPTAPLEEQYF
clone size: many
D gene: -
V gene: TRBV7-2
J gene: TRBJ2-7

CDR3 DNA: TGTGCCAGCAGCTTGGCTTTGTGGCAGGCCGTCCAAGAGACCCAGTACTTC
CDR3 protein: CASSLALWQAVQETQYF
clone size: many
D gene: -
V gene: TRBV5-8
J gene: TRBJ2-5

CDR3 DNA: TGCAGCCTGCGTCGAGCACGCACAGATACGCAGTATTTT
CDR3 protein: CSLRRARTDTQYF
clone size: -
D gene: -
V gene: TRBV29-1
J gene: TRBJ2-3